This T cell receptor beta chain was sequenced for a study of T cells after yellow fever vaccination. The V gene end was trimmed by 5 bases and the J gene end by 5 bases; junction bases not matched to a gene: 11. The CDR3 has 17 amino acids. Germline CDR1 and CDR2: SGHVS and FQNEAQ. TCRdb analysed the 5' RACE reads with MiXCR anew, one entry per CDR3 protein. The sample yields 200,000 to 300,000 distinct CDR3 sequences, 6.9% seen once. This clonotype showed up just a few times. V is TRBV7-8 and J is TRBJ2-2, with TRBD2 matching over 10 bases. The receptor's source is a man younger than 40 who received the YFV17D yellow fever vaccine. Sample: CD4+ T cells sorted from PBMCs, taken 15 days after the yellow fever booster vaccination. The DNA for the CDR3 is TGTGCCAGCAGCAGAGGGACCAGCGGGAGGGGAACCGGGGAGCTGTTTTTT. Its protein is CASSRGTSGRGTGELFF.